This TCR beta chain was recorded in a study of cytomegalovirus exposure and HLA in healthy donors. The repertoire was sequenced with immunoSEQ multiplex PCR; TCRdb's copy has only in-frame clones and lacks some. The sample contains under 250,000 clones, around 90% of which appear only once. The V end was cut by 5 bases, the J end by 7 bases, with 14 bases between. Germline loops: CDR1 MNHEY, CDR2 SVGAGI. The CDR3 loop spans 14 amino acids. This clonotype was sampled from a woman aged 18-29 years in good health and CMV-seropositive. The rearrangement links TRBV6-5 to TRBJ1-4; TRBD1 might be the D (6 bases). Sequencing was done on a sample of PBMCs. The CDR3 spells CASSADRKIEKLFF. The CDR3 DNA follows: TGTGCCAGCAGTGCCGACAGGAAGATTGAAAAACTGTTTTTT.